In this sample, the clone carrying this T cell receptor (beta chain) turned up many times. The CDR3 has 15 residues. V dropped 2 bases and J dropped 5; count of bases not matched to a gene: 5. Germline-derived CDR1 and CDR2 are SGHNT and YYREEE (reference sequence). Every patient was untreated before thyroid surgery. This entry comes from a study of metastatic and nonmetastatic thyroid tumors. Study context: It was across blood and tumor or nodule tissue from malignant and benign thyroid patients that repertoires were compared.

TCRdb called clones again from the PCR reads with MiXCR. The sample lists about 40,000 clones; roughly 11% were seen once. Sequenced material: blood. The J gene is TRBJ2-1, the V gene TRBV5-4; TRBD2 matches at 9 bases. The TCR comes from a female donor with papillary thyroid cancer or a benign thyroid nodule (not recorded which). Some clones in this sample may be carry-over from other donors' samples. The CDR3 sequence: CASSLVAGVHNEQFF. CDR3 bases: TGTGCCAGCAGCTTAGTAGCGGGAGTGCACAATGAGCAGTTCTTC.